This T cell receptor beta chain was captured by sequencing in a study of early T cells in non-severe SARS-CoV-2 infection. Germline assignment: CDR1 LGHNA and CDR2 YSLEER. Trimming removed 1 base from V and 8 bases from J, with 5 bases in between. The CDR3 totals 12 residues. This clonotype was seen at least ten times. TCRdb re-analysed the 5' RACE reads in MiXCR, keeping a single row per CDR3 protein. The sample has roughly 26,000 distinct CDR3 sequences, approximately 5% seen once. The rearrangement uses TRBV4-3 and TRBJ1-4; D gene uncertain. The clonotype was recovered from an adult who was a healthcare worker with PCR-confirmed SARS-CoV-2 infection or an uninfected control (not recorded which). The sample consisted of whole blood. In DNA form, the CDR3 reads TGCGCCAGCAGCCAAGTTGCAGAAAAACTGTTTTTT. This encodes CASSQVAEKLFF.